This TCR beta chain emerged from a study of cytomegalovirus exposure and HLA in healthy donors. Study-wide context: Within the Caucasian-associated ancestry cluster were around 81% of the approximately 390 genotyped donors. Study results and caveats: In a later analysis, donors in an Asian-associated ancestry cluster reportedly had fewer N-insertions in productive TCRs than the cohort mean. 150 to 200 TCR beta chains were listed as cytomegalovirus-associated. Presence/absence analyses assumed roughly uniform sequencing depth across donors.

This clone was observed a handful of times. Its specificity is not known. This CDR3 has 15 residues. V trimming: 2 bases; J trimming: 0 bases; junction bases outside the gene matches: 4. CDR1 is MNHNY and CDR2 is SVGAGI in the germline V gene (reference sequence). Primers included in the PCR were 60 Vbeta and 13 Jbeta primers. This table comes from immunoSEQ multiplex PCR, and its TCRdb copy is limited to in-frame clones, with some not included. The profile covers around 120,000 clones, with around three quarters appearing a single time and roughly 4% taken by the ten largest. The source is a human donor in good health. The sample was PBMCs. V is TRBV6-6 and J is TRBJ2-7; TRBD2 agrees at 7 bases. The CDR3 spells CASSYRGDGSYEQYF. The CDR3 DNA is TGTGCCAGCAGTTACCGGGGGGATGGCTCCTACGAGCAGTACTTC.